One and the same sample provided the 26 T cell receptor beta chains below, sequenced in a study of blood T cell repertoires in COVID-19. This table comes from immunoSEQ multiplex PCR, and its TCRdb copy is limited to in-frame clones, with some not included. The sample shows 250,000 or so clones, 80% to 90% of them seen only once. Sequencing was done on a sample of PBMCs or T cells enriched from blood (not recorded which). The receptor source for this set is a man in his forties or fifties who had been exposed to COVID-19.

The gene calls are TRBV7-6 and TRBJ2-7; 9 bases match TRBD1. The CDR3 has 14 residues. Per the germline V gene, CDR1 is SGHVS and CDR2 is FNYEAQ. J gave up 3 bases and V 6 bases, and 6 bases lay outside the gene matches. CDR3 region: CASSRGDRVYEQYF. The CDR3 coding sequence is TGTGCCAGCAGTCGGGGGGACAGGGTCTACGAGCAGTACTTC.

In nucleotides, the CDR3 is TGTGCCAGCAGCTTAAATCAACTAGCGTGGAATGAGCAGTTCTTC. This translates into CASSLNQLAWNEQFF. The genes are TRBV7-3 and TRBJ2-1; TRBD2 matches at 7 bases. J was trimmed by 7 bases and V by 1 base; bases with no gene match: 7. Germline values: CDR1 SGHTA, CDR2 FQGTGA. This CDR3 contains 15 residues.

The chain is built from TRBV27 and TRBJ1-1; 7 bases fit TRBD1. The CDR3 consists of 15 residues. Germline V gives CDR1 MNHEY, CDR2 SMNVEV (reference sequence). V dropped 4 bases and J dropped 5; count of bases not matched to a gene: 10. The CDR3 region has the DNA TGTGCCAGCAGTTCCCTAGGGGGCTCGAGGACTGAAGCTTTCTTT. Translation gives CASSSLGGSRTEAFF.

The rearrangement links TRBV3-1 (or the pseudogene TRBV3-2) to TRBJ1-4, with D possibly being TRBD1 (5 bases). CDR1 and CDR2 (germline): LGHDT, YNNKEL (reference sequence). Deletions cut 6 bases from V and 2 bases from J, with 13 bases between. This CDR3 comprises 15 residues. The CDR3 DNA follows: TGTGCCAGCAGTCCTTCAGGGAGGACTAATGAAAAACTGTTTTTT. It specifies CASSPSGRTNEKLFF.

The chain links TRBV25-1 to TRBJ1-6, with TRBD1 matching 10 bases. V lost 2 bases and J lost 10; bases outside the gene matches: 8. Germline V gene sequence: CDR1 MGHDK, CDR2 SYGVNS. The CDR3 is 16 amino acids. CDR3 region: CASSEPRTGGRSPLHF. The DNA of the CDR3 is TGTGCCAGCAGTGAACCTCGGACAGGGGGACGGTCACCCCTCCACTTT.

The chain carries TRBV6-5 and TRBJ2-1; 11 positions match TRBD2. CDR1 and CDR2 (germline): MNHEY, SVGAGI. Losses at the gene ends were 2 bases for V and 5 bases for J; bases not matched to a gene: 5. This CDR3 spans 16 amino acids. The CDR3 DNA sequence: TGTGCCAGCAGTTACGGCGGGACTAGCGGAAACAATGAGCAGTTCTTC. Translation gives CASSYGGTSGNNEQFF.

J is TRBJ1-1 and V is TRBV30; 9 nucleotides align to TRBD1. V shed 3 bases, J shed 1 base, and the junction held 3 bases outside the gene matches. CDR1 and CDR2 (germline): GTSNPN, SVGIG (reference sequence). The CDR3 consists of 14 residues. This CDR3 is CAWSKGQGNTEAFF. The CDR3 nucleotides are TGTGCCTGGAGCAAGGGACAGGGGAACACTGAAGCTTTCTTT. Variable domain in full (rest from reference TRBV30 and TRBJ1-1): SQTIHQWPATLVQPVGSPLSLECTVEGTSNPNLYWYRQAAGRGLQLLFYSVGIGQISSEVPQNLSASRPQDRQFILSSKKLLLSDSGFYLCAWSKGQGNTEAFFGQGTRLTVV.

This chain links TRBV5-1 with TRBJ1-1; TRBD1 might be the D (5 bases). The ends were cut back, 4 bases at V and 6 bases at J, with 19 bases in the middle. This CDR3 is built from 15 residues. Per germline, CDR1 SGHRS and CDR2 YFSETQ. In nucleotides, the CDR3 is TGCGCCAGCAGCCTACAGGACCTGAGATCCGCTGAAGCTTTCTTT. This codes for CASSLQDLRSAEAFF.

The CDR3 region is CASKAASGTEAFF. The CDR3 DNA is TGTGCCAGTAAAGCAGCCTCGGGCACTGAAGCTTTCTTT. The rearrangement links TRBV19 to TRBJ1-1; D unresolved. In germline, CDR1 is LNHDA, CDR2 SQIVND (reference sequence). The CDR3 covers 13 residues. V gave up 7 bases and J gave up 4 bases, with 13 bases separating them.

The genes are TRBV7-2 and TRBJ1-2; 12 nucleotides align to TRBD1. The germline V gene has CDR1 SGHTA and CDR2 FQGNSA. V was pared by 1 base and J by 7 bases, with 7 bases of the junction left unmatched. The CDR3 has 16 amino acids. The CDR3 is CASSLGGTGGAFGYTF. The CDR3 DNA sequence: TGTGCCAGCAGCTTAGGCGGGACAGGGGGCGCTTTTGGCTACACCTTC.

The gene calls are TRBV6-2 or TRBV6-3 and TRBJ1-1; D ambiguous. Germline assignment: CDR1 MNHEY and CDR2 SVGEGT. The germline V and J ends were trimmed by 5 bases and 10 bases, with 20 bases remaining between them. The length of the CDR3 is 14 residues. The CDR3 sequence: CASSPLRRIRGAFF. The CDR3 nucleotides are TGTGCCAGCAGTCCCCTCCGGAGAATTCGAGGAGCTTTCTTT.

This chain joins TRBV27 and TRBJ1-1, with TRBD1 matching over 10 bases. This CDR3 is built from 13 residues. Germline CDR1 reads MNHEY; CDR2 reads SMNVEV (reference sequence). The V and J ends lost 6 bases and 4 bases, in that order; junction bases with no gene match: 2. This chain's CDR3 is CASRTGGLTEAFF. DNA for the CDR3: TGTGCCAGCAGGACAGGGGGCCTCACTGAAGCTTTCTTT.

V usage is TRBV3-1 (or the pseudogene TRBV3-2) and J usage is TRBJ2-1, with 10 bases aligning to TRBD1. Losses at the gene ends were 4 bases for V and 3 bases for J; bases not matched to a gene: 6. There are 16 residues in the CDR3. The V gene's germline CDR1 is LGHDT and CDR2 YNNKEL (reference sequence). CDR3 protein: CASSLLGTGDYNEQFF. The CDR3 nucleotides read TGTGCCAGCAGCCTCTTGGGGACAGGGGACTACAATGAGCAGTTCTTC.

The chain carries TRBV9 and TRBJ2-7; D is possibly TRBD1 (5 bases). Germline CDR1 is SGDLS and CDR2 is YYNGEE. The CDR3 has 14 amino acids. V dropped 4 bases and J dropped 0 bases, with 11 bases sitting between them. The CDR3 reads CASSPGHSSYEQYV. The DNA of the CDR3 is TGTGCCAGCAGCCCAGGACACTCCTCCTACGAGCAGTACGTC.

The chain carries TRBV28 and TRBJ2-1; 7 bases are a match to TRBD2. The germline V gene encodes CDR1 MDHEN and CDR2 SYDVKM. The V segment lost 5 bases and the J segment 6 bases; nucleotides outside the gene matches: 16. This CDR3 comprises 17 residues. The CDR3 loop is CASSPLYVREIGNEQFF. DNA for the CDR3: TGTGCCAGCAGTCCCCTATATGTGCGGGAGATAGGCAATGAGCAGTTCTTC.

The CDR3 DNA is TGCGCCAGCAGTCCAATAATAATACAGGGGATAAACACTGAAGCTTTCTTT. Protein product: CASSPIIIQGINTEAFF. This chain links TRBV5-1 with TRBJ1-1; 7 bases are shared with TRBD1. This CDR3 contains 17 residues. Looked up from germline, CDR1 is SGHRS and CDR2 is YFSETQ. V lost 5 bases, J lost 2 bases, and 15 bases stayed unmatched.

This rearrangement joins TRBV7-2 to TRBJ1-5; tentatively, D is TRBD1 (6 bases). Trimming shortened V by 5 bases and J by 6 bases, and 11 bases separated the two germline ends. Germline V gene data show CDR1 as SGHTA and CDR2 as FQGNSA. This CDR3 contains 13 residues. The CDR3 spells CASSITGSQPQHF. DNA of the CDR3: TGTGCCAGCAGCATTACAGGGAGTCAGCCCCAGCATTTT.

This clone has just one count. This chain uses TRBV5-1 with TRBJ2-1; 13 bases map to TRBD2. V shed 6 bases, J shed 2 bases, and the junction held 5 bases outside the gene matches. The germline gives CDR1 SGHRS, CDR2 YFSETQ. CDR3 length equals 16 residues. CDR3 DNA sequence: TGCGCCAGCACCTGGACTAGCGGGGGCCCCTACAATGAGCAGTTCTTC. It is translated as CASTWTSGGPYNEQFF. Full variable domain (rest looked up from reference TRBV5-1 and TRBJ2-1): KAGVTQTPRYLIKTRGQQVTLSCSPISGHRSVSWYQQTPGQGLQFLFEYFSETQRNKGNFPGRFSGRQFSNSRSEMNVSTLELGDSALYLCASTWTSGGPYNEQFFGPGTRLTVL.

The rearrangement uses TRBV18 and TRBJ1-2, with 7 bases identical to TRBD1. This CDR3 is built from 13 residues. V was pared by 4 bases and J by 6 bases, with 5 bases of the junction left unmatched. The germline V gene encodes CDR1 KGHSH and CDR2 LQKENI. CDR3 amino acids: CASSRDRADGYTF. The CDR3, as DNA: TGTGCCAGCTCACGAGACAGGGCGGATGGCTACACCTTC.

V usage is TRBV5-6 and J usage is TRBJ1-2, with D possibly matching TRBD1 (5 bases). This CDR3 has 13 amino acids. V gave up 6 bases and J gave up 8 bases, with 17 bases separating them. CDR1 and CDR2 from the germline V gene are SGHDT and YYEEEE. The CDR3 coding sequence is TGTGCCAGCACCATTGTACAGGCCGGGGGCTACACCTTC. The encoded protein is CASTIVQAGGYTF.

V gene TRBV4-1 combines with J gene TRBJ1-2; 12 bases fit TRBD1. In germline, CDR1 is MGHRA, CDR2 YSYEKL. This CDR3 is built from 17 residues. V gave up 4 bases and J gave up 3 bases; unmatched junction bases: 9. The CDR3 nucleotides are TGCGCCAGCAGCCGTAGGGACAGGGGGCCTAAGGACTATGGCTACACCTTC. This gives the protein CASSRRDRGPKDYGYTF.

The J gene is TRBJ1-4, the V gene TRBV6-5; D gene uncertain. The germline V gene has CDR1 MNHEY and CDR2 SVGAGI. The CDR3 covers 14 residues. V was trimmed by 3 bases and J by 5 bases, leaving 10 bases between them. CDR3 protein: CASSYLGRNEKLFF. The CDR3 coding sequence is TGTGCCAGCAGTTATTTAGGGAGGAATGAAAAACTGTTTTTT.

The V call is TRBV6-5, the J call TRBJ1-1; a possible D gene is TRBD1 (6 bases). This CDR3 has 15 residues. The germline gives CDR1 MNHEY, CDR2 SVGAGI. V lost 6 bases and J lost 6, with 20 bases in between. CDR3 sequence reads: CASSHLQGRRPEAFF. DNA for the CDR3: TGTGCCAGCAGCCACTTACAGGGTCGGAGGCCTGAAGCTTTCTTT.

The gene calls are TRBV19 and TRBJ1-5, with D possibly being TRBD1 (5 bases). The V gene's germline CDR1 is LNHDA and CDR2 SQIVND (reference sequence). V was shortened by 2 bases and J by 5 bases, with 13 bases between the two germline ends. This CDR3 has 15 residues. In nucleotides, the CDR3 is TGTGCCAGTAGTATATCGGTGACAGTCTATCAGCCCCAGCATTTT. As protein: CASSISVTVYQPQHF.

V and J are TRBV27 and TRBJ1-1; possible D gene TRBD1, 6 bases. The V and J ends lost 10 bases and 2 bases respectively, with 20 bases between them. Germline CDR1 and CDR2: MNHEY and SMNVEV (reference sequence). This CDR3 is 15 amino acids long. CDR3 protein: CATGDGGGQNTEAFF. CDR3 sequence (DNA): TGTGCCACCGGAGATGGTGGGGGCCAAAACACTGAAGCTTTCTTT.

V and J are TRBV7-8 and TRBJ2-2; D gene unclear. CDR3 length: 11 residues. Per the germline V gene, CDR1 is SGHVS and CDR2 is FQNEAQ. V shed 6 bases and J shed 6 bases, with 5 bases lying between them. CDR3 bases: TGTGCCAGCAGTACAGCCGGGGAGCTGTTTTTT. It specifies CASSTAGELFF.